This record covers a single T cell receptor beta chain. The CDR3 is made up of 16 amino acids. Germline V lookup: CDR1 SGHDN, CDR2 FVKESK. V was trimmed by 4 bases and J by 0 bases, leaving 14 bases between them. The data originate from a study of blood T cell repertoires in COVID-19. Turning to the study itself: There were acute and convalescent COVID-19 samples, and they came from the United States, Italy and Spain.

In the original analysis: By means of reference gene primer amplification, nucleated cell counts were estimated. Data came from immunoSEQ multiplex PCR; TCRdb stores just in-frame clones and leaves some out. V, J and clone size were drawn from that table, and D and trimming were deduced from the DNA. The sample holds over 200,000 clones, approximately 90% seen once. The receptor was isolated from a man aged 25 to 45 with COVID-19, enrolled during active disease. The sequencing sample was made of peripheral blood. The chain couples TRBV14 to TRBJ2-3; D is undetermined. CDR3 bases: TGTGCCAGCAGCCCGCTCCCAAGCCGGAGCACAGATACGCAGTATTTT. This encodes CASSPLPSRSTDTQYF.